Sequencing of this T cell receptor beta chain was carried out in a study of T cell changes during pregnancy in multiple sclerosis. Produced via immunoSEQ multiplex PCR; TCRdb's table is partial and in-frame only. Of over 85,000 clones in the sample, 90% were seen once. Sequencing used peripheral blood, obtained in the second trimester of pregnancy. The receptor was isolated from a female donor in good health, enrolled as a control in a pregnancy study.

The CDR3 region has the DNA TGTGCCAGCAGCTTAGTCGGCAGGGGGAGAAGCAATCAGCCCCAGCATTTT. Amino acid sequence: CASSLVGRGRSNQPQHF. The chain employs TRBV11-2 and TRBJ1-5; TRBD1 matches 7 bases. The CDR3 sequence is 17 residues long. CDR1 is SGHAT and CDR2 is FQNNGV in the germline V gene. Trimming cost V 1 base and J 1 base; bases outside gene matches: 7. The variable domain in full, completed from reference TRBV11-2 and TRBJ1-5, reads EAGVAQSPRYKIIEKRQSVAFWCNPISGHATLYWYQQILGQGPKLLIQFQNNGVVDDSQLPKDRFSAERLKGVDSTLKIQPAKLEDSAVYLCASSLVGRGRSNQPQHFGDGTRLSIL.